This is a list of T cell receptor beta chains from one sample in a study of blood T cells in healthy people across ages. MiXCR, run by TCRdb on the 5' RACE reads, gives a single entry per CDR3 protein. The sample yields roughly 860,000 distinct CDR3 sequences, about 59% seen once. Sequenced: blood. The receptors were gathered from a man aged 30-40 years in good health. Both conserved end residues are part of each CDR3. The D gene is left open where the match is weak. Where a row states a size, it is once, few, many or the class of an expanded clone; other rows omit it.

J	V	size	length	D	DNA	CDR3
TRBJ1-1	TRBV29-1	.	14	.	TGCAGCGTTGACCCCTTTGAGGGAAACACTGAAGCTTTCTTT	CSVDPFEGNTEAFF
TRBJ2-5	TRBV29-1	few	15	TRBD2	TGCAGCGTGGATACCGGGACTAGGGGTCATGGGACCCAGTACTTC	CSVDTGTRGHGTQYF
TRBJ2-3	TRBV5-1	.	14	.	TGCGCCAGCAGCTTGGAAGGGTCAGTAGATACGCAGTATTTT	CASSLEGSVDTQYF
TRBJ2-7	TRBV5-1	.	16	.	TGCGCCAGCAGCTTTCAAGGGGAGGTTTCCTCCTACGAGCAGTACTTC	CASSFQGEVSSYEQYF
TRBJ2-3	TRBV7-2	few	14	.	TGTGCCAGCAGCCCCATTCCCCTCACAGATACGCAGTATTTT	CASSPIPLTDTQYF
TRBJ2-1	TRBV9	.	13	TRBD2	TGTGCCAGCAGCGGGGGACTAGCTGGGAGGGTGTTCTTC	CASSGGLAGRVFF
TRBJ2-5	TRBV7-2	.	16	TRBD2	TGTGCCAGCAGCTCGTTGACTAGCGGGGTCCAAGAGACCCAGTACTTC	CASSSLTSGVQETQYF
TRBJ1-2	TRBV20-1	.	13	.	TGCAGTGCTAGAGATCGGGTCGGGGGTGGCTACACCTTC	CSARDRVGGGYTF
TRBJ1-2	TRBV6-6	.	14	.	TGTGCCAGCAGTTACTACGGACAAAACTATGGCTACACCTTC	CASSYYGQNYGYTF
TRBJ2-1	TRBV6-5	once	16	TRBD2	TGTGCCAGCAGCCCCCATACTAGCGGTACCTACAATGAGCAGTTCTTC	CASSPHTSGTYNEQFF
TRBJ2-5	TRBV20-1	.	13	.	TGCAGTGCTAGAGTACCTAGCGCTGAGACCCAGTACTTC	CSARVPSAETQYF
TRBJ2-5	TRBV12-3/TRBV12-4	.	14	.	TGTGCCAGCAGGCCACCTGACAGGCGTGAGACCCAGTACTTC	CASRPPDRRETQYF
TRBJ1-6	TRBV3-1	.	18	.	TGTGCCAGCAGCCAAGAGGGGATAGGGACAACCTATAATTCACCCCTCCACTTT	CASSQEGIGTTYNSPLHF
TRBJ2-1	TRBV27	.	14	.	TGTGCCAGCAGTTTGTCACTAGCTTCCAATGAGCAGTTCTTC	CASSLSLASNEQFF
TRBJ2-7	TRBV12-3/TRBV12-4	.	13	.	TGTGCCAGCACCCGACAAGGGAGGAACGAGCAGTACTTC	CASTRQGRNEQYF
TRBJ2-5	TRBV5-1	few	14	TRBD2	TGCGCCAGCAGCCCAGGGACTAGCGGAGAGACCCAGTACTTC	CASSPGTSGETQYF
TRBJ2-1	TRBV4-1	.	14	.	TGCGCCAGCAGCCAAGTGACAGTCTACAATGAGCAGTTCTTC	CASSQVTVYNEQFF
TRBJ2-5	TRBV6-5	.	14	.	TGTGCCAGCAGTTACGACGGGCTAACTTCCGGGCAGTACTTC	CASSYDGLTSGQYF
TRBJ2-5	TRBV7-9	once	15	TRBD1	TGTGCCAGCACTGCTCTGGACAGGGGGAAAGAGACCCAGTACTTC	CASTALDRGKETQYF
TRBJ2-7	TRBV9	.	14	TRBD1	TGTGCCAGCAGCGAGGGTGGGACAGACTACGAGCAGTACTTC	CASSEGGTDYEQYF
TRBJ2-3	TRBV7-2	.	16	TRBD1	TGTGCCAGCAGCTCCCAGGGGGCTAGGGGCACAGATACGCAGTATTTT	CASSSQGARGTDTQYF
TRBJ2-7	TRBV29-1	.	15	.	TGCAGCGTTGTTCAGAGGGACTCACGAACCTACGAGCAGTACTTC	CSVVQRDSRTYEQYF
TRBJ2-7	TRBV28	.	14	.	TGTGCCACCAATACCGGGTCCAAACCCCTCGAGCAGTACTTC	CATNTGSKPLEQYF
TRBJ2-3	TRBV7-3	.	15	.	TGTGCCAGCAGCTTAACTAGCAATCCCACAGATACGCAGTATTTT	CASSLTSNPTDTQYF
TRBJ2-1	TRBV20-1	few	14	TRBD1	TGCAGTGCTAGAGGGGACAGGGGCTACAATGAGCAGTTCTTC	CSARGDRGYNEQFF
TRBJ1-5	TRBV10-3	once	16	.	TGTGCCATCAGTGAGGTCAGCCCATATAGCAATCAGCCCCAGCATTTT	CAISEVSPYSNQPQHF
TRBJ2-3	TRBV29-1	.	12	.	TGCAGCGCCCGGACTCTCACAGATACGCAGTATTTT	CSARTLTDTQYF
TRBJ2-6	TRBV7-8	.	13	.	TGTGCCAACAGCTTTCGCGGGGCCAACGTCCTGACTTTC	CANSFRGANVLTF
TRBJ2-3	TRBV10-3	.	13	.	TGTGCCATCAACGGGGGCCCCACAGATACGCAGTATTTT	CAINGGPTDTQYF
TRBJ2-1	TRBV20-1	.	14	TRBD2	TGCAGTGCACCACCCCAGCGGGGGGGCAGTGAGCAGTTCTTC	CSAPPQRGGSEQFF
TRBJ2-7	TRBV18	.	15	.	TGTGCCAGCTCACCACCAGGGAAAAGGGCCTACGAGCAGTACTTC	CASSPPGKRAYEQYF
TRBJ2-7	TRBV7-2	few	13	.	TGTGCCAGCAGTACCGGGACAAGCCAATGGTCGTACTTC	CASSTGTSQWSYF
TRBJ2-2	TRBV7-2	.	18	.	TGTGCCAGCAGCTTAATGTGGGGTTTGGGGGGCCGCACCGGGGAGCTGTTTTTT	CASSLMWGLGGRTGELFF
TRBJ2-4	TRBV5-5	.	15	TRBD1	TGTGCCAGCAGCTCCGACAGGGTTCCCAAAAACATTCAGTACTTC	CASSSDRVPKNIQYF
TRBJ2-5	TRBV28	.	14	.	TGTGCCAGCAGGGACACAGGGTACCAAGAGACCCAGTACTTC	CASRDTGYQETQYF
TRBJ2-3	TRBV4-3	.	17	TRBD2	TGCGCCAGCAGCCAAGATCAGCGGGGGCTACGCACAGATACGCAGTATTTT	CASSQDQRGLRTDTQYF
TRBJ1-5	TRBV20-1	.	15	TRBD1	TGCAGTGCTAGAGTGCAGGGGGCCGGCAATCAGCCCCAGCATTTT	CSARVQGAGNQPQHF
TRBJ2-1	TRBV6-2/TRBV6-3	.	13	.	TGTGCCAGCAGTTACTATCGGGCGAATGAGCAGTTCTTC	CASSYYRANEQFF
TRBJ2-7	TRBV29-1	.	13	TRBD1	TGCAGCGCGGGACAGGTGGTCTGCTACGAGCAGTACTTC	CSAGQVVCYEQYF
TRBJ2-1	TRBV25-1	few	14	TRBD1	TGTGCCAGCCGGGGACAGGGGGTGAACAATGAGCAGTTCTTC	CASRGQGVNNEQFF
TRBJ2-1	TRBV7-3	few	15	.	TGTGCCAGCAGCTTAATGGAGCTAGGGCGGTATGAGCAGTTCTTC	CASSLMELGRYEQFF
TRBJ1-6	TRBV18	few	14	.	TGTGCCAGCTCACTAGGGGCTGGGAATTCACCCCTCCACTTT	CASSLGAGNSPLHF
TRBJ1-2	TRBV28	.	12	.	TGTGCCAGCAGTTTAGTTAGCTATGGCTACACCTTC	CASSLVSYGYTF
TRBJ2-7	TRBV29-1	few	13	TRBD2	TGCAGCGTTGAAGGGGGGGGGACCTACGAGCAGTACTTC	CSVEGGGTYEQYF
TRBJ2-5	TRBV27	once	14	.	TGTGCCAGCAGTTTGCTTGGGGGGGCGGGGACCCAGTACTTC	CASSLLGGAGTQYF